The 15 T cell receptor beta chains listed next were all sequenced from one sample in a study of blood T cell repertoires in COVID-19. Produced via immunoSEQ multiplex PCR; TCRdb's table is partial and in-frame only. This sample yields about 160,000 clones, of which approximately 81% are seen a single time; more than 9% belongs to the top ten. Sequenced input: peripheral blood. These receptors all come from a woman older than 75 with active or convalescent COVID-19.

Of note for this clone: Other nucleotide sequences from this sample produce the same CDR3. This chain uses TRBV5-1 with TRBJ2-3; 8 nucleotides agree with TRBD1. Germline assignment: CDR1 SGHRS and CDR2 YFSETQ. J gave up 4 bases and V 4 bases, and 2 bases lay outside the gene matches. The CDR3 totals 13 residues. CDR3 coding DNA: TGCGCCAGCAGCCTGGACAGGGCAGATACGCAGTATTTT. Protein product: CASSLDRADTQYF.

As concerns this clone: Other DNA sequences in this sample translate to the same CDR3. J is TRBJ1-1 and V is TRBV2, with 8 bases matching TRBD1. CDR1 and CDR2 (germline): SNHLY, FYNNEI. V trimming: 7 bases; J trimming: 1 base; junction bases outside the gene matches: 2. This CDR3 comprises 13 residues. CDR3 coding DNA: TGTGCCAGCACTGGACAGGGGAACACTGAAGCTTTCTTT. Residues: CASTGQGNTEAFF.

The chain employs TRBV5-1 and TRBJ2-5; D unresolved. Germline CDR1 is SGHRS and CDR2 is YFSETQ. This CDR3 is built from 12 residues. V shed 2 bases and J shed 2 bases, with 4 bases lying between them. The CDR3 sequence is CASSFGQETQYF. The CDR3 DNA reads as TGCGCCAGCAGCTTCGGTCAAGAGACCCAGTACTTC.

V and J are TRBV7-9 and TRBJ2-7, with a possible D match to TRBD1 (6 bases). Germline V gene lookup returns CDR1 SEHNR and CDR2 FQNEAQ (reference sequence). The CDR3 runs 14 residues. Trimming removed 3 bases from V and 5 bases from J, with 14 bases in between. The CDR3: CASSFTGPTDEQYF. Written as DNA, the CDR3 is TGTGCCAGCAGCTTTACAGGGCCTACGGACGAGCAGTACTTC.

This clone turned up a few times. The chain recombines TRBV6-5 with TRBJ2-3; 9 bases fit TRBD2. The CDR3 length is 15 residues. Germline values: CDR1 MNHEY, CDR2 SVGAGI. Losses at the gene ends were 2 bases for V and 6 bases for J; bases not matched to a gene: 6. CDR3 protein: CASSYGGTSRDTQYF. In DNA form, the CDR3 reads TGTGCCAGCAGTTACGGGGGGACTAGCCGGGATACGCAGTATTTT.

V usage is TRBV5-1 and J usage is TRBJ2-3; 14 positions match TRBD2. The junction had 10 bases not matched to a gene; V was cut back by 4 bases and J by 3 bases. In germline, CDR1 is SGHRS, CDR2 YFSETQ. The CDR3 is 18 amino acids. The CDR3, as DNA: TGCGCCAGCAGCGGACCGGGACTAGCGGGAGTAGCTACAGATACGCAGTATTTT. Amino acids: CASSGPGLAGVATDTQYF.

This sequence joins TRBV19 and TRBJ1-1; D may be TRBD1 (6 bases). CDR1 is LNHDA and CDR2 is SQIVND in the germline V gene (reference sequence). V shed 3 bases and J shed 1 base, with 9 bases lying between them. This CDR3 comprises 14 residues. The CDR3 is CASSIGGPNTEAFF. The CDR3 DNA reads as TGTGCCAGTAGTATCGGGGGGCCGAACACTGAAGCTTTCTTT.

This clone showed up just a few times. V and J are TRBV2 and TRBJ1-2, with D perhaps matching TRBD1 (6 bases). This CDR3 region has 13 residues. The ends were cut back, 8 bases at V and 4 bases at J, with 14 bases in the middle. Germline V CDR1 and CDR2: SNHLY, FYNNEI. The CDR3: CASATDRSYGYTF. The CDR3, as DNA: TGTGCCAGCGCAACCGACAGGTCCTATGGCTACACCTTC. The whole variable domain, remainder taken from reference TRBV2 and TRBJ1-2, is EPEVTQTPSHQVTQMGQEVILRCVPISNHLYFYWYRQILGQKVEFLVSFYNNEISEKSEIFDDQFSVERPDGSNFTLKIRSTKLEDSAMYFCASATDRSYGYTFGSGTRLTVV.

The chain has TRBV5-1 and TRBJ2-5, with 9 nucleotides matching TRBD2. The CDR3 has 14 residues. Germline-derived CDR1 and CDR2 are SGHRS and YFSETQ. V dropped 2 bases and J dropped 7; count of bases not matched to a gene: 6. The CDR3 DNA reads TGCGCCAGCAGCTTCATGGGGACTAGCAGGACCCAGTACTTC. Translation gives CASSFMGTSRTQYF.

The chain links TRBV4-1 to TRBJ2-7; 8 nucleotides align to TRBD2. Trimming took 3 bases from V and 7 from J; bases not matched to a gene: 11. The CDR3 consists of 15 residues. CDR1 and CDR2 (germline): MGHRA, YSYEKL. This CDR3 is CASSQTERETREQYF. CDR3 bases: TGCGCCAGCAGCCAGACGGAGCGGGAGACGCGGGAGCAGTACTTC.

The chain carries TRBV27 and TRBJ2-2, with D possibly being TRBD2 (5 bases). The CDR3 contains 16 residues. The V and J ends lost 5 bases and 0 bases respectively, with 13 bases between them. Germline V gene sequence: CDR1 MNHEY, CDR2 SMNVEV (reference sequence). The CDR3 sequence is CASSHRPAANTGELFF. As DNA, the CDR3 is TGTGCCAGCAGTCATCGGCCAGCGGCGAACACCGGGGAGCTGTTTTTT.

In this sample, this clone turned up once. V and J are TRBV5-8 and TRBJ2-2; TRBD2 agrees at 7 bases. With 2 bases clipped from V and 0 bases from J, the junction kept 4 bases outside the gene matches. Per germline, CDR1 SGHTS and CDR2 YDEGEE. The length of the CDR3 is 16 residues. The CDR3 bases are TGTGCCAGCAGCTTCTATGCGGGAGCGAACACCGGGGAGCTGTTTTTT. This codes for CASSFYAGANTGELFF.

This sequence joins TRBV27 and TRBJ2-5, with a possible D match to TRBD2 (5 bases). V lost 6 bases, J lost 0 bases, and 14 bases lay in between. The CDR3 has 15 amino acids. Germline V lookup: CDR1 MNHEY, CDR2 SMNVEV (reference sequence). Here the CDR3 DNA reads TGTGCCAGCAGGCGGGTAGGTCTCTACCAAGAGACCCAGTACTTC. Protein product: CASRRVGLYQETQYF.

CDR3 sequence: CASSFGINYGYTF. The CDR3, as DNA: TGCGCCAGCAGCTTCGGGATTAACTATGGCTACACCTTC. The chain links TRBV5-1 to TRBJ1-2, with unresolved D. V was trimmed by 2 bases and J by 1 base, leaving 6 bases between them. Germline assignment: CDR1 SGHRS and CDR2 YFSETQ. The length of the CDR3 is 13 residues. Variable domain in full (rest from reference TRBV5-1 and TRBJ1-2): KAGVTQTPRYLIKTRGQQVTLSCSPISGHRSVSWYQQTPGQGLQFLFEYFSETQRNKGNFPGRFSGRQFSNSRSEMNVSTLELGDSALYLCASSFGINYGYTFGSGTRLTVV.

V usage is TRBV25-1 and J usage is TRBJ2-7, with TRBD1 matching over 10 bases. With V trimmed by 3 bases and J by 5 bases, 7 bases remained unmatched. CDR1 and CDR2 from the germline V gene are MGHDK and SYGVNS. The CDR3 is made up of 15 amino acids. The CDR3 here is CASSDVGQGRDEQYF. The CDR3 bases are TGTGCCAGCAGTGATGTGGGACAGGGGAGGGACGAGCAGTACTTC.